The entry that follows covers one T cell receptor beta chain sequence. This entry is derived from a study of blood T cell repertoires in COVID-19. Study-wide context: Italy, Spain and the United States were the sources of the convalescent and acute COVID-19 samples. Sample material is recorded as cDNA or gDNA derived from T cells, B-cell-depleted T cells, or PBMCs.

CDR1 is SGHVS, CDR2 FQNEAQ, per germline. V lost 4 bases, J lost 2 bases, and 2 bases stayed unmatched. This CDR3 spans 14 amino acids. Profiling relied on immunoSEQ multiplex PCR, and the TCRdb table lists in-frame clones only, not all of them. Of 150,000 to 200,000 clones listed, more than 75% are singletons. Sequencing input: peripheral blood. The chain recombines TRBV7-8 with TRBJ1-3, with 7 bases identical to TRBD1. This sequence originates from a woman between 50 and 59 years old with active or convalescent COVID-19. The CDR3 DNA follows: TGTGCCAGCAGCTCGGACAGGACTGGAAACACCATATATTTT. Encoded protein: CASSSDRTGNTIYF.